Below are 24 T cell receptor beta chains sequenced from a single sample in a study of early T cells in non-severe SARS-CoV-2 infection. In TCRdb, the 5' RACE reads were re-called with MiXCR into one record per CDR3 protein. This sample has about 62,000 distinct CDR3 sequences, with around 9.9% found just once. Sequences were obtained from whole blood. The receptors here all came from an adult who was a healthcare worker with PCR-confirmed SARS-CoV-2 infection or an uninfected control (not recorded which).

This clonotype was recorded a few times. V gene TRBV27 combines with J gene TRBJ1-5; D is undetermined. Per the germline V gene, CDR1 is MNHEY and CDR2 is SMNVEV (reference sequence). The CDR3 consists of 16 residues. The V end was cut by 2 bases, the J end by 2 bases, with 13 bases between. CDR3 in amino acids: CASSLGGGFGNQPQHF. The CDR3 DNA is TGTGCCAGCAGTTTAGGCGGAGGATTTGGCAATCAGCCCCAGCATTTT.

In this sample, this clonotype turned up many times. V is TRBV20-1 and J is TRBJ1-2; possible D gene TRBD1, 5 bases. This CDR3 region has 13 residues. The V gene lost 3 bases and the J gene lost 5 bases, with 13 bases spanning the gap. Germline CDR1 DFQATT, CDR2 SNEGSKA (reference sequence). The chain's CDR3 is CSARESGLYGYTF. The CDR3 region has the DNA TGCAGTGCTAGGGAGTCAGGGCTGTATGGCTACACCTTC.

This sequence joins TRBV11-1 and TRBJ2-7; either TRBD1 or TRBD2 may fit D (5 bases each). There are 14 residues in the CDR3. From germline, CDR1 is SGHAT and CDR2 FQDESV (reference sequence). The V gene lost 5 bases and the J gene lost 3 bases, with 14 bases spanning the gap. CDR3 loop: CASSVGTVLYEQYV. The CDR3 nucleotides are TGTGCCAGCAGCGTGGGGACGGTACTCTACGAGCAGTACGTC.

This clonotype was seen only a few times. J is TRBJ1-2 and V is TRBV20-1; D uncertain. The CDR3 has 13 residues. V lost 5 bases and J lost 1, with 11 bases in between. From germline, CDR1 is DFQATT and CDR2 SNEGSKA (reference sequence). The CDR3 bases are TGCAGTGCTGCGGAGCTTAATAACTATGGCTACACCTTC. The encoded protein is CSAAELNNYGYTF.

This clonotype came up a few times. The genes are TRBV24-1 and TRBJ2-3, with 12 bases identical to TRBD1. Germline CDR1 KGHDR, CDR2 SFDVKD. After removal of 4 bases from V and 3 bases from J, the junction contained 10 bases not matched to a gene. The CDR3 contains 18 residues. In DNA form, the CDR3 reads TGTGCCACCAGTGACAGCAGGGACAGGGGGCTTTATACAGATACGCAGTATTTT. Protein sequence: CATSDSRDRGLYTDTQYF.

Only a few counts were recorded for this clonotype. The V and J genes are TRBV10-3 and TRBJ1-3; D is unclear. This CDR3 spans 12 amino acids. Germline V gives CDR1 ENHRY, CDR2 SYGVKD. Trimming cost V 10 bases and J 0 bases, with 7 bases left between them. CDR3 DNA: TGTGCCACGGAGAGCTCTGGAAACACCATATATTTT. Translated: CATESSGNTIYF.

The chain uses TRBV4-1 and TRBJ1-5, with 8 bases fitting TRBD1. Looked up from germline, CDR1 is MGHRA and CDR2 is YSYEKL. This CDR3 has 16 amino acids. The V and J ends lost 2 bases and 2 bases, in that order; junction bases with no gene match: 5. The CDR3 nucleotides are TGCGCCAGCAGCCAAATGACAGGGGAGGGCAATCAGCCCCAGCATTTT. It is translated as CASSQMTGEGNQPQHF.

This clonotype was recorded many times. The CDR3 bases are TGCAGCGTTGAGCTGGGTCCGCGGCTGGATGAGCAGTTCTTC. Protein sequence: CSVELGPRLDEQFF. The chain combines TRBV29-1 with TRBJ2-1; the D is unclear. V shed 3 bases and J shed 8 bases, with 17 bases lying between them. This CDR3 has 14 amino acids. Looked up from germline, CDR1 is SQVTM and CDR2 is ANQGSEA.

This clonotype was detected many times. The chain employs TRBV7-9 and TRBJ2-3; tentatively, D is TRBD1 or TRBD2 (7 bases each). Germline CDR1 reads SEHNR; CDR2 reads FQNEAQ (reference sequence). Between the trimmed V and J ends, which lost 5 bases and 6 bases, there was a span of 24 bases. The CDR3 loop spans 17 amino acids. This chain's CDR3 is CASSPSSGGGGSDTQYF. The CDR3, as DNA: TGTGCCAGCAGCCCCTCGTCGGGGGGAGGGGGCAGTGATACGCAGTATTTT.

This chain links TRBV20-1 with TRBJ1-4; D not certain. V was shortened by 0 bases and J by 8 bases, with 7 bases between the two germline ends. CDR3 size: 12 residues. Germline V gene lookup returns CDR1 DFQATT and CDR2 SNEGSKA (reference sequence). The CDR3 region is CSARDGREKLFF. The CDR3 region has the DNA TGCAGTGCTAGAGATGGGAGGGAAAAACTGTTTTTT.

This clonotype was found a few times. This chain connects TRBV14 to TRBJ2-3, with unresolved D. The CDR3 has 15 amino acids. Germline CDR1 reads SGHDN; CDR2 reads FVKESK. Trimming removed 0 bases from V and 2 bases from J, with 9 bases in between. The CDR3 nucleotides read TGTGCCAGCAGCCAAGATAAGATATTCACAGATACGCAGTATTTT. Translation gives CASSQDKIFTDTQYF.

This clonotype was seen a few times. The rearrangement links TRBV6-6 to TRBJ2-1; 10 bases map to TRBD2. J was trimmed by 5 bases and V by 5 bases; bases with no gene match: 6. This CDR3 comprises 15 residues. CDR1 is MNHNY, CDR2 SVGAGI, per germline (reference sequence). The CDR3 DNA follows: TGTGCCAGCAGTGAAAGCGGGGGGGCCCACAATGAGCAGTTCTTC. Residues: CASSESGGAHNEQFF.

This clonotype was picked up many times. The chain employs TRBV4-1 and TRBJ2-1; maybe TRBD2 (6 bases). Germline CDR1 and CDR2: MGHRA and YSYEKL. CDR3 length: 19 residues. The V end lost 0 bases, the J end lost 8 bases, and 26 bases lay between the germline ends. The CDR3, as DNA: TGCGCCAGCAGCCAAGACGCCCGGGCGGGACGCCCCAACGGGGATGAGCAGTTCTTC. It encodes CASSQDARAGRPNGDEQFF.

This clonotype was seen more than once but under ten times. This sequence joins TRBV3-1 and TRBJ2-3; D is ambiguous. From germline, CDR1 is LGHDT and CDR2 YNNKEL (reference sequence). Trimming shortened V by 4 bases and J by 6 bases, and 8 bases separated the two germline ends. CDR3 length: 12 amino acids. Written as DNA, the CDR3 is TGTGCCAGCAGCCCCGAGAAGGATACGCAGTATTTT. Encoded protein: CASSPEKDTQYF.

The chain employs TRBV10-1 and TRBJ2-3; D is ambiguous. Germline assignment: CDR1 WNHNN and CDR2 SYGVQD (reference sequence). CDR3 size: 11 residues. V was trimmed by 8 bases and J by 6 bases, leaving 9 bases between them. Here the CDR3 DNA reads TGCGCCAGCGGTTTCAGGGATACGCAGTATTTT. As protein: CASGFRDTQYF.

This clonotype was counted a few times. V usage is TRBV7-7 and J usage is TRBJ2-2, with TRBD1 as a possible D gene (6 bases). Germline V gene data show CDR1 as SSHAT and CDR2 as FNYEAQ (reference sequence). Trimming stripped 5 bases from V and 6 bases from J, with 13 bases between. CDR3 length: 14 residues. The CDR3 nucleotides read TGTGCCAGCAGCGGACAGACAAACCCCGGGGAGCTGTTTTTT. It specifies CASSGQTNPGELFF.

The rearrangement joins TRBV3-1 to TRBJ2-3; D remains ambiguous. The CDR3 is made up of 13 amino acids. The germline gives CDR1 LGHDT, CDR2 YNNKEL (reference sequence). V lost 4 bases and J 4 bases, leaving 9 bases between the germline ends. The CDR3 region is CASSPNPADTQYF. The CDR3 DNA follows: TGTGCCAGCAGCCCAAACCCTGCAGATACGCAGTATTTT.

This clonotype appeared a few times. The V call is TRBV7-9, the J call TRBJ2-5; tentative D call: TRBD2 (5 bases). Per the germline V gene, CDR1 is SEHNR and CDR2 is FQNEAQ (reference sequence). The length of the CDR3 is 16 residues. With 4 bases removed from V and 2 bases from J, the gap between germline ends came to 17 bases. In DNA form, the CDR3 reads TGTGCCAGCAGCTCGCGTCTTAGCGAGATACAAGAGACCCAGTACTTC. Translation: CASSSRLSEIQETQYF. Using reference TRBV7-9 and TRBJ2-5 for the parts outside the CDR3, the full variable domain is DTGVSQNPRHKITKRGQNVTFRCDPISEHNRLYWYRQTLGQGPEFLTYFQNEAQLEKSRLLSDRFSAERPKGSFSTLEIQRTEQGDSAMYLCASSSRLSEIQETQYFGPGTRLLVL.

The genes are TRBV12-3 or TRBV12-4 and TRBJ2-2; 9 nucleotides match TRBD2. The CDR3 consists of 17 residues. Losses at the gene ends were 5 bases for V and 4 bases for J; bases not matched to a gene: 11. The CDR3 sequence is CASSGGLAPRVTGELFF. DNA for the CDR3: TGTGCCAGCAGTGGGGGACTAGCCCCCCGGGTCACCGGGGAGCTGTTTTTT.

The chain carries TRBV5-1 and TRBJ2-1; 7 bases map to TRBD1. Germline trimming cut 1 base from V and 4 bases from J; bases unmatched to any gene: 5. This CDR3 has 15 amino acids. Germline values: CDR1 SGHRS, CDR2 YFSETQ. CDR3 bases: TGCGCCAGCAGCTTGTTAGGGGACAGTTACAATGAGCAGTTCTTC. Its protein product is CASSLLGDSYNEQFF.

This clonotype was detected ten times or more. The genes are TRBV5-1 and TRBJ1-1; possible D gene TRBD1, 6 bases. This CDR3 is 16 amino acids long. V lost 1 base and J lost 3, with 16 bases in between. The germline V gene encodes CDR1 SGHRS and CDR2 YFSETQ. CDR3 in amino acids: CASSLRQVLTDTEAFF. As DNA, the CDR3 is TGCGCCAGCAGCTTGCGACAGGTTCTTACGGACACTGAAGCTTTCTTT.

This clonotype was observed a handful of times. The chain employs TRBV6-5 and TRBJ1-2; D is uncertain. Germline assignment: CDR1 MNHEY and CDR2 SVGAGI. This CDR3 comprises 13 residues. Deletions cut 5 bases from V and 5 bases from J, with 12 bases between. CDR3 protein: CASSKDGYYGYTF. The CDR3 nucleotides are TGTGCCAGCAGTAAGGACGGATATTATGGCTACACCTTC.

This clonotype has more than one count but fewer than ten. This chain joins TRBV5-1 and TRBJ2-3; TRBD1 matches 10 bases. CDR3 length: 15 residues. J was trimmed by 3 bases and V by 4 bases; bases with no gene match: 5. Germline V gene data show CDR1 as SGHRS and CDR2 as YFSETQ. CDR3 loop: CASSPRTGGTDTQYF. Here the CDR3 DNA reads TGCGCCAGCAGCCCGAGGACAGGGGGAACAGATACGCAGTATTTT.

The rearrangement links TRBV12-3 or TRBV12-4 to TRBJ2-1; D ambiguous. Trimming took 3 bases from V and 15 from J, leaving 15 bases between them. This CDR3 is built from 12 residues. The CDR3 is CASSFASGLVFF. The CDR3 bases are TGTGCCAGCAGTTTTGCGTCGGGCCTGGTGTTCTTC.